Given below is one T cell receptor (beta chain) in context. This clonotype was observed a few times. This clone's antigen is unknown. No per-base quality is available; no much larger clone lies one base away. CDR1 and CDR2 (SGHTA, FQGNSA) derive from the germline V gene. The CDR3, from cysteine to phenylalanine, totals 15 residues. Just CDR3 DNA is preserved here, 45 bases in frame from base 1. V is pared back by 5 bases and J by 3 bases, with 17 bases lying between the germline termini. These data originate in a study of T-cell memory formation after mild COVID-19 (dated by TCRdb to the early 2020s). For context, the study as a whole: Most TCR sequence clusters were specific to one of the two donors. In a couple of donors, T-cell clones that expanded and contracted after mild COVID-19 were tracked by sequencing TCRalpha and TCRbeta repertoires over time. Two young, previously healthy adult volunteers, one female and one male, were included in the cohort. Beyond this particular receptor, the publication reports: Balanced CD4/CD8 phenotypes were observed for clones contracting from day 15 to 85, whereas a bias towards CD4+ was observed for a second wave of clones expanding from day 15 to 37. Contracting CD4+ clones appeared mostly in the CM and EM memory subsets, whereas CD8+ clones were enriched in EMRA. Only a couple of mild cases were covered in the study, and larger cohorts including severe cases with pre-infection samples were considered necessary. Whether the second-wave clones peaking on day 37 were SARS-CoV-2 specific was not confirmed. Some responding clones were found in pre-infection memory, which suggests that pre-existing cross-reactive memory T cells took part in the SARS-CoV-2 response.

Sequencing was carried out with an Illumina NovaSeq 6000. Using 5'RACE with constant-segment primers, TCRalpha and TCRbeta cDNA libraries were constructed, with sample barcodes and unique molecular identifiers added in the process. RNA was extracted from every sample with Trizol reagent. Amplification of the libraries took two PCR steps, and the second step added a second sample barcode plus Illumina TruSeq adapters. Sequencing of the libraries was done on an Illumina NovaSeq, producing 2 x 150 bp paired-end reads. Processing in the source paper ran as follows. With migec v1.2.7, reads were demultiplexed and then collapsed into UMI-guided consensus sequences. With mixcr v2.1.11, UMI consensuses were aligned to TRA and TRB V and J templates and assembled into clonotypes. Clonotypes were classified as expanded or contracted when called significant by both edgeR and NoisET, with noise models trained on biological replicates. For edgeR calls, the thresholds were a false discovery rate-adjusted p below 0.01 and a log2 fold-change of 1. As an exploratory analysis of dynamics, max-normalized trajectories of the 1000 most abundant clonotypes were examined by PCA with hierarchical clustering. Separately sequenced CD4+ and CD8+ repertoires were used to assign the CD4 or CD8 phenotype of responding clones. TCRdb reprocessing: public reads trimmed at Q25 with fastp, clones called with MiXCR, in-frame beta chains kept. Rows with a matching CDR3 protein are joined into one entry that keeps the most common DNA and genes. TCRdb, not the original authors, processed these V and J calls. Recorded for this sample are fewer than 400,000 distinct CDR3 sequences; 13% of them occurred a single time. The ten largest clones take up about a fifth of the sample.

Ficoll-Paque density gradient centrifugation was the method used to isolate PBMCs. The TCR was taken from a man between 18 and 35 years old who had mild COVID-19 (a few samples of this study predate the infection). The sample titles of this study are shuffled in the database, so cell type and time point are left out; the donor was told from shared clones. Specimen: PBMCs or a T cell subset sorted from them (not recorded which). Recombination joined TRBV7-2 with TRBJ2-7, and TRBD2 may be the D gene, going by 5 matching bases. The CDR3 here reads CASSPGIIYLYEQYF. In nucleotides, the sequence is TGTGCCAGCAGCCCCGGGATTATCTACCTCTACGAGCAGTACTTC.